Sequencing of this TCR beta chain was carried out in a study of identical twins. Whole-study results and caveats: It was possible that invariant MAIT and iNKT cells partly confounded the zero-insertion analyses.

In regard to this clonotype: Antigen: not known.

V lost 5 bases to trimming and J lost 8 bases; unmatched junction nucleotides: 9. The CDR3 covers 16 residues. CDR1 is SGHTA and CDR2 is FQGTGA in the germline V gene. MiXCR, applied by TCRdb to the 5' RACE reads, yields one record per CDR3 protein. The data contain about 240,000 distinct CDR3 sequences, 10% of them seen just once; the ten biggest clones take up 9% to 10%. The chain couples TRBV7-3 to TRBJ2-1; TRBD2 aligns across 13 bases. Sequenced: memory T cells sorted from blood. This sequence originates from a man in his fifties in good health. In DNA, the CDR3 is TGTGCCAGCAGCCCCTATGGGACTAGCGGGACAGATGAGCAGTTCTTC. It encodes CASSPYGTSGTDEQFF. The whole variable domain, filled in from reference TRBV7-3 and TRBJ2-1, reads GAGVSQTPSNKVTEKGKYVELRCDPISGHTALYWYRQSLGQGPEFLIYFQGTGAADDSGLPNDRFFAVRPEGSVSTLKIQRTERGDSAVYLCASSPYGTSGTDEQFFGPGTRLTVL.